The 20 T cell receptor beta chains given below trace back to one sample, sequenced in a study of shared clonotypes between healthy human individuals (dated by TCRdb to about 2020). The library relied on the immunoSEQ multiplex PCR assay. The immuneACCESS repertoire file appears here via TCRdb, limited to in-frame rearrangements. These files lack a portion of the clones; in checked studies, under half of the deficit traces to unresolved V genes, and the cause of the others is not known. The sample records hundreds of thousands of clones, 60% to 75% of which are singletons. The ten largest clonotypes hold 1.5% to 2% of the sample. Sequencing input: memory CD4+ T cells sorted from blood. The cell subset or site label, as the study defines it: CD45RA-negative fraction. The receptor source for this set is a woman aged 30 to 39 in good health.

The chain employs TRBV19 and TRBJ2-2; no clear D. V was shortened by 10 bases and J by 0 bases, with 18 bases between the two germline ends. This CDR3 comprises 16 residues. Germline V gene data show CDR1 as LNHDA and CDR2 as SQIVND (reference sequence). The CDR3 is CAISRSWPTNTGELFF. The CDR3 region has the DNA TGTGCCATTTCGAGATCCTGGCCCACGAACACCGGGGAGCTGTTTTTT.

This clone showed up just a few times. The chain couples TRBV27 to TRBJ1-3; tentatively, D is TRBD1 (6 bases). The CDR3 runs to 14 residues. V lost 6 bases to trimming and J lost 2 bases, with 11 bases between them. The germline V gene has CDR1 MNHEY and CDR2 SMNVEV (reference sequence). CDR3: CASSPDSTGNTIYF. CDR3 nucleotide sequence: TGTGCCAGCAGCCCGGACAGTACTGGAAACACCATATATTTT.

A remark on this clone: Other nucleotide sequences in the sample specify the same CDR3. The chain carries TRBV7-9 and TRBJ1-5; D gene ambiguous. This CDR3 contains 13 residues. Trimming shortened V by 3 bases and J by 2 bases, and 5 bases separated the two germline ends. From germline, CDR1 is SEHNR and CDR2 FQNEAQ (reference sequence). CDR3 region: CASSFAGNQPQHF. The CDR3, as DNA: TGTGCCAGCAGCTTTGCAGGCAATCAGCCCCAGCATTTT.

CDR3 residues: CSVLPSGAYNEQFF. CDR3 sequence (DNA): TGCAGCGTTTTACCTAGCGGGGCTTACAATGAGCAGTTCTTC. This chain connects TRBV29-1 to TRBJ2-1; TRBD2 agrees at 9 bases. In germline, CDR1 is SQVTM, CDR2 ANQGSEA. Trimming cost V 5 bases and J 4 bases; bases outside gene matches: 6. The CDR3 is made up of 14 amino acids.

In its sample, this clone was seen a few times. The chain couples TRBV15 to TRBJ1-3, with D possibly TRBD1 on 5 matching bases. CDR1 is LNHNV and CDR2 is YYDKDF in the germline V gene (reference sequence). V was clipped by 5 bases and J by 3 bases, with 11 bases between them. The CDR3 sequence is 14 residues long. The CDR3 sequence: CATSDRDLGNTIYF. For the CDR3, the DNA is TGTGCCACCAGCGACCGGGACCTTGGAAACACCATATATTTT.

There are a few counts of this clone. The chain combines TRBV5-8 with TRBJ1-2; D not certain. The CDR3 consists of 14 residues. Germline V gene data show CDR1 as SGHTS and CDR2 as YDEGEE. With 0 bases removed from V and 4 bases from J, the gap between germline ends came to 10 bases. CDR3 coding DNA: TGTGCCAGCAGCTTGGCCATCGGGAGCTATGGCTACACCTTC. This encodes CASSLAIGSYGYTF.

This clone occurred a few times. The chain combines TRBV11-2 with TRBJ2-3, with D hard to call. Trimming pared 3 bases from V and 5 bases from J, leaving 12 bases between. This CDR3 is 14 amino acids long. The germline V gene encodes CDR1 SGHAT and CDR2 FQNNGV. The CDR3 DNA reads as TGTGCCAGCAGCTTGTTGATTTTCGAAGATACGCAGTATTTT. Its protein product is CASSLLIFEDTQYF.

The V gene is TRBV6-1, the J gene TRBJ2-7; 8 nucleotides align to TRBD1. J lost 4 bases, V lost 6 bases, and 11 bases had no gene match. This CDR3 has 15 residues. CDR1 and CDR2 from the germline V gene are MNHNS and SASEGT. CDR3 nucleotides: TGTGCCAGCAGAACCGGACAGGGAAGTAGGTACGAGCAGTACTTC. Its protein product is CASRTGQGSRYEQYF.

This clone was seen only a few times. Other DNA variants within this sample encode the same CDR3. The CDR3 is CASSLGENTEAFF. CDR3 DNA: TGCGCCAGCAGCTTGGGGGAGAACACTGAAGCTTTCTTT. The chain recombines TRBV5-1 with TRBJ1-1; D is undetermined. CDR3 length equals 13 residues. Germline CDR1 reads SGHRS; CDR2 reads YFSETQ. V was cut by 0 bases and J by 1 base, with 4 bases left in between. The whole variable domain, remainder taken from reference TRBV5-1 and TRBJ1-1, is KAGVTQTPRYLIKTRGQQVTLSCSPISGHRSVSWYQQTPGQGLQFLFEYFSETQRNKGNFPGRFSGRQFSNSRSEMNVSTLELGDSALYLCASSLGENTEAFFGQGTRLTVV.

The chain uses TRBV5-6 and TRBJ2-1; D is perhaps TRBD2 (5 bases). Germline CDR1 reads SGHDT; CDR2 reads YYEEEE. V was shortened by 8 bases and J by 6 bases, with 21 bases between the two germline ends. CDR3 length: 15 amino acids. CDR3 DNA sequence: TGTGCCAGACTACACAAGGGAGAGTTCAGCAATGAGCAGTTCTTC. Residues: CARLHKGEFSNEQFF.

The chain uses TRBV30 and TRBJ1-1, with D tentatively TRBD1 (6 bases). CDR1 and CDR2 from the germline V gene are GTSNPN and SVGIG (reference sequence). V was clipped by 2 bases and J by 3 bases, with 13 bases between them. CDR3 length: 14 amino acids. The CDR3 reads CAWSLSRGDTEAFF. DNA of the CDR3: TGTGCCTGGAGTCTGTCCAGGGGTGACACTGAAGCTTTCTTT.

The chain recombines TRBV12-5 with TRBJ2-1; 13 nucleotides match TRBD2. The CDR3 spans 17 residues. Germline V gene sequence: CDR1 LGHNT, CDR2 FRNRAP. With 1 base clipped from V and 9 bases from J, the junction kept 9 bases outside the gene matches. CDR3 DNA sequence: TGTGCTAGTGGTTTGGGCCTTGGACTAGCGGGAGAAGGTGAGCAGTTCTTC. Translated, it gives CASGLGLGLAGEGEQFF.

This clone came up a few times. The rearrangement joins TRBV6-5 to TRBJ1-2; a possible D gene is TRBD1 (5 bases). The CDR3 has 14 amino acids. V lost 2 bases and J 3 bases, leaving 10 bases between the germline ends. The germline V gene has CDR1 MNHEY and CDR2 SVGAGI. The CDR3 is CASSYLDRDYGYTF. The DNA of the CDR3 is TGTGCCAGCAGTTACCTAGACAGAGACTATGGCTACACCTTC.

The sample holds a few counts of this clone. The V and J genes are TRBV28 and TRBJ2-7; D is unclear. V dropped 3 bases and J dropped 4 bases, with 13 bases sitting between them. CDR1 MDHEN and CDR2 SYDVKM come from the germline V gene. This CDR3 is 14 amino acids long. The CDR3 loop is CASSFIGSRYEQYF. The CDR3 DNA is TGTGCCAGCAGTTTTATAGGGTCGAGGTACGAGCAGTACTTC.

The gene calls are TRBV15 and TRBJ1-5; D not certain. Per the germline V gene, CDR1 is LNHNV and CDR2 is YYDKDF (reference sequence). The CDR3 consists of 15 residues. The ends were cut back, 0 bases at V and 4 bases at J, with 10 bases in the middle. The CDR3 bases are TGTGCCACCAGCAGAGATGGAGAGGGTAATCAGCCCCAGCATTTT. Encoded protein: CATSRDGEGNQPQHF.

This clone was picked up a small number of times. This chain connects TRBV6-4 to TRBJ1-1; a possible D gene is TRBD1 (6 bases). Germline CDR1 and CDR2: MRHNA and SNTAGT. Trimming pared 3 bases from V and 5 bases from J, leaving 13 bases between. This CDR3 contains 14 residues. Here the CDR3 DNA reads TGTGCCAGCAGTGAGAGGGGGGGCGAAACTGAAGCTTTCTTT. Protein sequence: CASSERGGETEAFF.

V is TRBV7-8 and J is TRBJ2-7; 10 bases are shared with TRBD2. The trim removed 5 bases at V and 4 bases at J, leaving 5 bases unmatched. The germline CDR1 and CDR2 sequences are SGHVS and FQNEAQ. The CDR3 spans 14 residues. CDR3 amino acids: CASSPTSGPYEQYF. CDR3 DNA: TGTGCCAGCAGCCCGACTAGCGGGCCTTACGAGCAGTACTTC.

The rearrangement uses TRBV12-5 and TRBJ1-4; no definite D call. The CDR3 sequence is 17 residues long. The germline V gene has CDR1 LGHNT and CDR2 FRNRAP. The V end lost 5 bases, the J end lost 4 bases, and 20 bases lay between the germline ends. CDR3 loop: CASGQRMTARGNEKLFF. Written as DNA, the CDR3 is TGTGCTAGTGGTCAGCGTATGACTGCTCGGGGTAATGAAAAACTGTTTTTT. The variable domain in full, with the rest retrieved from reference TRBV12-5 and TRBJ1-4, is DARVTQTPRHKVTEMGQEVTMRCQPILGHNTVFWYRQTMMQGLELLAYFRNRAPLDDSGMPKDRFSAEMPDATLATLKIQPSEPRDSAVYFCASGQRMTARGNEKLFFGSGTQLSVL.

This clone was observed many times. V is TRBV6-1 and J is TRBJ2-5; 11 nucleotides line up with TRBD2. Looked up from germline, CDR1 is MNHNS and CDR2 is SASEGT. Trimming at V came to 1 base and at J to 3 bases, leaving 10 bases not matched to a gene. The CDR3 spans 18 residues. CDR3 DNA: TGTGCCAGCAGTGAAGTGGTAGCGGGAGGGCCGGGGAAAGAGACCCAGTACTTC. Its translation: CASSEVVAGGPGKETQYF.

The rearrangement links TRBV10-3 to TRBJ2-1; TRBD1 matches at 10 bases. CDR3 length: 15 amino acids. V lost 4 bases, J lost 8 bases, and 8 bases stayed unmatched. Germline-derived CDR1 and CDR2 are ENHRY and SYGVKD. The CDR3 reads CAISAGDRGRDEQFF. The DNA for the CDR3 is TGTGCCATCAGTGCCGGGGACAGGGGTAGGGATGAGCAGTTCTTC.